There are a few counts of the clone carrying this TCR beta chain. Its cognate antigen is unknown. TCR alpha and TCR beta cDNA libraries carrying sample barcodes and UMIs came from 5'RACE with constant-segment primers. TCRdb fed the 5' RACE reads into MiXCR, producing one record per CDR3 protein. The sample yields 450,000 to 650,000 distinct CDR3 sequences, less than 25% seen once. CDR3 length: 15 residues. CDR1 SGHKS and CDR2 YYEKEE come from the germline V gene (reference sequence). After removal of 0 bases from V and 9 bases from J, the junction contained 5 bases not matched to a gene. The sample originates from a study of T-cell memory formation after mild COVID-19. Study observations and caveats: Some responding clones appeared in pre-infection memory, suggesting cross-reactive memory joined. For contracting clones, CD4+ ones sat mainly in CM and EM, CD8+ in EMRA.

The chain is built from TRBV5-5 and TRBJ1-5; 11 nucleotides agree with TRBD1. The sequence was collected from an adult woman who had mild COVID-19 (a few samples of this study predate the infection). Cell type and time point are not known. The sample taken for sequencing was PBMCs or a T cell subset sorted from them (not recorded which). The CDR3 bases are TGTGCCAGCAGCTTGGGAGGGACAGGGGGTAGGCCCCAGCATTTT. It is translated as CASSLGGTGGRPQHF.